The following is a T cell receptor (beta chain) sequence with its context. These data are taken from a study of blood T cell repertoires in COVID-19. TCRdb's copy holds only in-frame clones and misses some; the assay was immunoSEQ multiplex PCR. The table records fewer than 100,000 clones, 85% to 90% of them present only once. This TCR was sampled from a man aged 55 to 70 with acute or convalescent COVID-19. The sample comprised peripheral blood.

The CDR3 spells CSVIKSGQGYEQYF. CDR3 sequence (DNA): TGCAGCGTTATTAAATCGGGACAGGGTTACGAGCAGTACTTC. This chain joins TRBV29-1 and TRBJ2-7; 9 bases line up with TRBD1. The CDR3 contains 14 residues. Losses at the gene ends were 5 bases for V and 4 bases for J; bases not matched to a gene: 9. CDR1 and CDR2 (germline): SQVTM, ANQGSEA.